This T cell receptor beta chain came from a study of blood T cell repertoires in COVID-19. Either two negative PCRs, clearance, or symptom resolution qualified Cohort 3 donors as recovered. Looked up from germline, CDR1 is LGHNA and CDR2 is YNFKEQ. Trimming took off 1 base at V and 7 bases at J, with 13 bases between the two ends. CDR3 length: 14 amino acids. Libraries were prepared by immunoSEQ multiplex PCR; TCRdb keeps only in-frame clonotypes and omits some of them. The top ten hold around 1.1% of the sample, which has roughly 400,000 clones, around 91% seen once. The chain uses TRBV4-2 and TRBJ1-1; D may be TRBD1 (6 bases). Sequenced input: PBMCs or T cells enriched from blood (not recorded which). The clonotype originates from a man younger than 40 who had recovered from COVID-19. CDR3 region: CASSQVTGRVEAFF. DNA of the CDR3: TGTGCCAGCAGCCAAGTAACAGGGCGAGTTGAAGCTTTCTTT.